This T cell receptor beta chain was observed in a study of blood T cell repertoires in COVID-19. For the study at large: Sites in the United States, Italy and Spain provided acute and convalescent COVID-19 samples. Sources were T cells, B-cell-depleted T cells, or PBMCs; the material itself was cDNA or gDNA.

V was shortened by 1 base and J by 6 bases, with 7 bases between the two germline ends. This CDR3 contains 13 residues. Germline loops: CDR1 SGHDT, CDR2 YYEEEE. Per the original methods: Amplification with reference gene primers provided the estimates of nucleated cell counts. Some clones are missing from TCRdb's copy, which holds only in-frame ones; the method was immunoSEQ multiplex PCR. For V, J and clone size, that table is used; D and trimming come from the DNA. The table records about 40,000 clones, around four fifths of them present only once. This clone has a single count. The sequencing input was peripheral blood. This receptor was obtained from a man between 50 and 59 years old with active COVID-19. The chain combines TRBV5-6 with TRBJ2-2; D ambiguous. The CDR3 is CASSLTYPGELFF. The CDR3 coding sequence is TGTGCCAGCAGCTTGACATACCCCGGGGAGCTGTTTTTT.